The entry below describes one T cell receptor beta chain. No cognate antigen has been identified for it. The sample is drawn from a study of synovial regulatory T cells in juvenile arthritis (dated by TCRdb to the mid-2010s). Study-level background: Among the sequenced patients, a few were classified as therapy-naive, methotrexate plus infliximab was given to one, methotrexate was given to six, and treatment information was unavailable for one. The TCR repertoire comparisons covered Treg and Teff subsets from about a dozen JIA patients with active disease. TCRbeta CDR3 repertoires of blood iaTreg cells, other blood Treg cells and synovial fluid Treg cells from matched patient samples were compared in the study. Effector T cell subsets from the study cohort were also sequenced for comparisons, but the Treg dataset by itself includes only blood Treg cells and synovial fluid Treg cells.

Overall study results and their limits: Lower TCR diversity was observed in blood iaTreg cells than in other blood Treg cells, consistent with antigen-driven expansion. Synovial Treg cells shared more CDR3 sequences with iaTreg cells than with other blood Treg cells, and Chao-Jaccard similarity confirmed that synovial Treg cells were more closely related to iaTreg cells. Across patients, iaTreg TCR repertoires were largely private, and these iaTreg repertoires partially overlapped with synovial Teff and blood CPL repertoires.

TCR repertoire donors were roughly eleven juvenile idiopathic arthritis patients with active disease who had not reached inactive disease, 3 polyarticular and 8 oligoarticular. The median age of the TCR-sequenced patients was roughly 12 years (range roughly 2.3-22.9), and their median disease duration was roughly 7 years (range 0.2-19.1). Samples for TCR repertoire analysis were collected at two centres in Italy. Peripheral blood mononuclear cells were isolated using a Histopaque-1077 density gradient and were cryopreserved in approximately 90% FCS with 10% DMSO. Libraries were constructed by the immunoSEQ multiplex PCR assay. TCRbeta CDR3 sequencing was carried out by Adaptive Biotechnologies. Per the source publication's procedure: Repertoire similarity used the Chao-modified Jaccard index and median clonotype overlap from 200 random subsamples at equal sample size. Similarity analyses used either productive nucleotide sequences or in silico-translated amino acid sequences. Hierarchical clustering with single linkage and t-SNE based on Chao-modified Jaccard distances were used to compare repertoires. Repertoire diversity was assessed with the Renyi index over a range of alpha values after the sample sizes were normalised. Entries here come from immuneACCESS through TCRdb and include only in-frame sequences with V and J called. Some clones fail to appear in such tables; in the studies checked, an unresolved V gene covers under half of the shortfall, and the cause of the remainder is unknown. That table is the source of V, J and clone size, and D and trimming were worked out from the DNA. This sample's records show 10,000 or so clones. About 0.7% of the sample rests with the top ten.

This TCR came from a donor younger than 30 with juvenile idiopathic arthritis. Sequencing was carried out using Treg cells from blood. In the paper's terms, the cell subset or site label means: remaining (HLA-DR-negative) circulating blood Treg cells.

Here the CDR3 is given as CASSIGSSGNTIYF. The rearrangement joined TRBV19 to TRBJ1-3. The CDR3, cysteine through phenylalanine, is 14 amino acids long. No DNA sequence is on record. The germline V gene (reference sequence) sets CDR1 to LNHDA and CDR2 to SQIVND.